What follows are 17 T cell receptor beta chains derived from one specimen sequenced in a study of blood T cell repertoires in COVID-19. The data were produced by immunoSEQ multiplex PCR, yet TCRdb's version contains in-frame clones alone and is incomplete. The repertoire holds 130,000 to 150,000 clones, with 84% as singletons. The sample comprised peripheral blood. These receptors were collected from a human donor in a cohort sampled during active COVID-19.

J is TRBJ1-5 and V is TRBV27; no firm D call. The CDR3 has 14 residues. V was trimmed by 3 bases and J by 7 bases, leaving 13 bases between them. The germline V gene encodes CDR1 MNHEY and CDR2 SMNVEV (reference sequence). CDR3 bases: TGTGCCAGCAGTTTGGGCCCCCGGAGGCAGCCCCAGCATTTT. Translating it yields CASSLGPRRQPQHF.

This chain connects TRBV5-1 to TRBJ1-4; 12 bases map to TRBD1. The CDR3 runs to 17 residues. Germline V gene sequence: CDR1 SGHRS, CDR2 YFSETQ. Germline trimming cut 4 bases from V and 2 bases from J; bases unmatched to any gene: 6. CDR3 loop: CASSGTGGAGTNEKLFF. The CDR3 DNA follows: TGCGCCAGCAGCGGGACAGGGGGCGCGGGGACTAATGAAAAACTGTTTTTT.

The chain has TRBV28 and TRBJ2-5; 9 nucleotides agree with TRBD2. The CDR3 is 17 residues long. Germline trimming cut 3 bases from V and 3 bases from J; bases unmatched to any gene: 11. Germline V gene sequence: CDR1 MDHEN, CDR2 SYDVKM. The CDR3 protein is CASSFGTSGYLKETQYF. CDR3 nucleotide sequence: TGTGCCAGCAGTTTCGGAACTAGCGGGTACCTAAAAGAGACCCAGTACTTC.

The chain recombines TRBV15 with TRBJ2-7; 8 bases align to TRBD2. V lost 11 bases and J lost 5; bases outside the gene matches: 8. The CDR3 has 12 amino acids. Germline V gene lookup returns CDR1 LNHNV and CDR2 YYDKDF (reference sequence). The CDR3 here is CAPCGGLHEQYV. DNA for the CDR3: TGTGCCCCCTGCGGGGGGCTCCACGAGCAGTACGTC.

This chain connects TRBV5-1 to TRBJ2-5; 10 nucleotides line up with TRBD2. The ends lost 7 bases at V and 5 bases at J; junction bases unmatched: 14. Germline V gene data show CDR1 as SGHRS and CDR2 as YFSETQ. The CDR3 is 16 residues long. CDR3 nucleotides: TGCGCCAGCCGTCCCCGGATAGCGGGGGGATATGAGACCCAGTACTTC. Amino acid sequence: CASRPRIAGGYETQYF.

The chain has TRBV29-1 and TRBJ1-1; D gene ambiguous. Trimming stripped 8 bases from V and 1 base from J, with 17 bases between. This CDR3 comprises 14 residues. CDR1 and CDR2 (germline): SQVTM, ANQGSEA. The CDR3 protein is CSLSGRQRNTEAFF. CDR3 in DNA: TGCAGCCTCTCGGGGAGACAACGGAACACTGAAGCTTTCTTT.

The chain joins TRBV27 to TRBJ1-2; no clear D. The germline gives CDR1 MNHEY, CDR2 SMNVEV (reference sequence). The CDR3 runs to 15 residues. The V end was cut by 6 bases, the J end by 7 bases, with 21 bases between. The CDR3: CASSISQAVAGGYTF. CDR3 sequence (DNA): TGTGCCAGCAGCATTTCGCAAGCGGTGGCGGGTGGCTACACCTTC.

The chain is built from TRBV7-8 and TRBJ2-1, with D hard to call. Per the germline V gene, CDR1 is SGHVS and CDR2 is FQNEAQ. The CDR3 contains 14 residues. V was shortened by 6 bases and J by 8 bases, with 17 bases between the two germline ends. CDR3 region: CASSKAGDVDEQFF. DNA of the CDR3: TGTGCCAGCAGTAAAGCAGGCGATGTTGATGAGCAGTTCTTC.

The chain recombines TRBV27 with TRBJ2-6; TRBD1 matches 7 bases. The germline V gene has CDR1 MNHEY and CDR2 SMNVEV (reference sequence). The CDR3 extends over 15 amino acids. The ends lost 6 bases at V and 1 base at J; junction bases unmatched: 3. CDR3 loop: CASRSTGSGANVLTF. CDR3 bases: TGTGCCAGCAGATCGACAGGGTCTGGGGCCAACGTCCTGACTTTC. The entire variable domain, with the rest obtained from reference TRBV27 and TRBJ2-6, is as follows: EAQVTQNPRYLITVTGKKLTVTCSQNMNHEYMSWYRQDPGLGLRQIYYSMNVEVTDKGDVPEGYKVSRKEKRNFPLILESPSPNQTSLYFCASRSTGSGANVLTFGAGSRLTVL.

CDR3 sequence: CASSRTGGGYGYTF. As DNA, the CDR3 is TGTGCCAGCAGTCGGACAGGGGGCGGCTATGGCTACACCTTC. J is TRBJ1-2 and V is TRBV28, with TRBD1 matching 11 bases. V dropped 5 bases and J dropped 4; count of bases not matched to a gene: 3. The CDR3 length is 14 residues. CDR1 is MDHEN and CDR2 is SYDVKM in the germline V gene.

J is TRBJ2-5 and V is TRBV5-1; possibly TRBD2 for D (5 bases). The CDR3 spans 13 residues. The germline gives CDR1 SGHRS, CDR2 YFSETQ. V dropped 6 bases and J dropped 2 bases, with 11 bases sitting between them. CDR3 nucleotide sequence: TGCGCCAGCAAGGAATCGGGGCAAGAGACCCAGTACTTC. This gives the protein CASKESGQETQYF.

J is TRBJ1-1 and V is TRBV10-3; unclear D gene. CDR1 is ENHRY and CDR2 is SYGVKD in the germline V gene. The CDR3 runs to 13 residues. V lost 9 bases to trimming and J lost 0 bases, with 11 bases between them. CDR3 DNA: TGTGCCATTACCGACACGGTGAACACTGAAGCTTTCTTT. Translating it yields CAITDTVNTEAFF.

The genes are TRBV9 and TRBJ1-3, with 11 positions matching TRBD1. The V segment lost 7 bases and the J segment 4 bases; nucleotides outside the gene matches: 7. CDR3 length: 15 residues. Germline loops: CDR1 SGDLS, CDR2 YYNGEE. This CDR3 is CASGPDRGLGNTIYF. CDR3 in DNA: TGTGCCAGCGGACCGGACAGGGGGCTCGGAAACACCATATATTTT.

The CDR3 sequence is CASSMALNTEAFF. CDR3 DNA: TGTGCCAGTAGTATGGCCCTGAACACTGAAGCTTTCTTT. V usage is TRBV19 and J usage is TRBJ1-1; D not resolved. In germline, CDR1 is LNHDA, CDR2 SQIVND (reference sequence). V was pared by 3 bases and J by 0 bases, with 5 bases between. The CDR3 is 13 amino acids.

This chain joins TRBV5-8 and TRBJ1-1, with unresolved D. From germline, CDR1 is SGHTS and CDR2 YDEGEE. CDR3 length: 14 amino acids. Trimming removed 4 bases at V and 1 base at J, with 11 bases between. CDR3 sequence: CASSMAGGNTEAFF. CDR3 nucleotide sequence: TGTGCCAGCAGCATGGCCGGCGGGAACACTGAAGCTTTCTTT.

The chain employs TRBV21-1 and TRBJ1-6; the D call TRBD1 from the table was never checked on the DNA. TRBV21-1 is a listed pseudogene. The CDR3 loop spans 13 amino acids. The CDR3 DNA reads TGTGCCAGCAGCAAAGTAAAGGGGAATCCCCTCCACTTT. Encoded protein: CASSKVKGNPLHF.

The chain recombines TRBV5-1 with TRBJ1-3; D ambiguous. Germline CDR1 SGHRS, CDR2 YFSETQ. V was clipped by 4 bases and J by 4 bases, with 9 bases between them. This CDR3 is built from 13 residues. For the CDR3, the DNA is TGCGCCAGCAGCACGGAGCCGGGAAACACCATATATTTT. Translated: CASSTEPGNTIYF.